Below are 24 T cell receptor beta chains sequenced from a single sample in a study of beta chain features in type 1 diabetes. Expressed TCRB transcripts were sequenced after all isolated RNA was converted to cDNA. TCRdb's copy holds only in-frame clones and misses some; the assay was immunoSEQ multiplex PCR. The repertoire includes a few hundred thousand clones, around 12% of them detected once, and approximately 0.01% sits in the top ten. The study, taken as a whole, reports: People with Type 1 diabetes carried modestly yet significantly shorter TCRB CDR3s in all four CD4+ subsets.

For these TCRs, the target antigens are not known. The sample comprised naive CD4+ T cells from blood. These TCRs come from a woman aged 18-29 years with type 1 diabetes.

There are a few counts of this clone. The CDR3 reads CATSRDRGSETQYF. DNA for the CDR3: TGTGCCACCAGCAGAGATCGGGGAAGTGAGACCCAGTACTTC. The chain couples TRBV15 to TRBJ2-5, with D possibly matching TRBD2 (5 bases). Trimming removed 0 bases at V and 5 bases at J, with 10 bases between. This CDR3 contains 14 residues. Germline CDR1 reads LNHNV; CDR2 reads YYDKDF (reference sequence).

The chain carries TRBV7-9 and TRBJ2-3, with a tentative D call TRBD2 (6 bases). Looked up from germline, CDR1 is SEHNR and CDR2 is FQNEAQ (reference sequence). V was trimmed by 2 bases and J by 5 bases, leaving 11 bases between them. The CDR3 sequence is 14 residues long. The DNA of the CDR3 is TGTGCCAGCAGCTTATCTAGCGAAAGAGATACGCAGTATTTT. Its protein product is CASSLSSERDTQYF. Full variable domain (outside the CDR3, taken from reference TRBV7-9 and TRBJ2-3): DTGVSQNPRHKITKRGQNVTFRCDPISEHNRLYWYRQTLGQGPEFLTYFQNEAQLEKSRLLSDRFSAERPKGSFSTLEIQRTEQGDSAMYLCASSLSSERDTQYFGPGTRLTVL.

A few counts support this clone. CDR3 in DNA: TGCAGCGTTGGGGGACTAGCGGGAGCTAAGGGCCCCTACGAGCAGTACTTC. Residues: CSVGGLAGAKGPYEQYF. The chain couples TRBV29-1 to TRBJ2-7; TRBD2 matches 14 bases. There are 17 residues in the CDR3. CDR1 is SQVTM and CDR2 is ANQGSEA in the germline V gene. J was trimmed by 2 bases and V by 4 bases; bases with no gene match: 10.

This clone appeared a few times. The CDR3 spells CASLLYRRSNTGELFF. CDR3 in DNA: TGTGCCAGCCTACTTTATAGGAGATCGAACACCGGGGAGCTGTTTTTT. V gene TRBV7-9 combines with J gene TRBJ2-2; no reliable D call. CDR3 size: 16 residues. Germline CDR1 and CDR2: SEHNR and FQNEAQ (reference sequence). The V gene lost 8 bases and the J gene lost 0 bases, with 16 bases spanning the gap.

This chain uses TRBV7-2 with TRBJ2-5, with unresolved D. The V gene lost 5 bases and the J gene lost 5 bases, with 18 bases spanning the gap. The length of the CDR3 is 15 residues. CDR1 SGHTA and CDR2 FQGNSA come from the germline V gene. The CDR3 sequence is CASSPEIELFETQYF. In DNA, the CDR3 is TGTGCCAGCAGCCCCGAGATCGAGCTCTTTGAGACCCAGTACTTC.

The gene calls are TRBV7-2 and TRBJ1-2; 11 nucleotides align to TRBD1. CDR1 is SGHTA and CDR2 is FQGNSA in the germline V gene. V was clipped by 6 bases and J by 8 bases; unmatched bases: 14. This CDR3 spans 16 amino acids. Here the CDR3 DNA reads TGTGCCAGCAGGGGAAGACGGGACAGGGGGTCGGAAGGCTACACCTTC. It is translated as CASRGRRDRGSEGYTF. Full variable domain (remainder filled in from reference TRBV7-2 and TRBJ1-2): GAGVSQSPSNKVTEKGKDVELRCDPISGHTALYWYRQSLGQGLEFLIYFQGNSAPDKSGLPSDRFSAERTGGSVSTLTIQRTQQEDSAVYLCASRGRRDRGSEGYTFGSGTRLTVV.

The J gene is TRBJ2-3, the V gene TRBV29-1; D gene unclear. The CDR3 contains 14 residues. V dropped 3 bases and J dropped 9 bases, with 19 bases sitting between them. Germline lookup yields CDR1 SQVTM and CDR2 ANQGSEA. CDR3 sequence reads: CSVDGGDAMRTQYF. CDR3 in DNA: TGCAGCGTTGACGGTGGAGACGCGATGAGGACGCAGTATTTT.

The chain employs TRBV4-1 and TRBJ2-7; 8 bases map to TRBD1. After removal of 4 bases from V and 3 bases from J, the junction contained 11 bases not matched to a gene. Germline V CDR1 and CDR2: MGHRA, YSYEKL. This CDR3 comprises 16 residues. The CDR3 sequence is CASSRTPAGGVYEQYF. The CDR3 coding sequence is TGCGCCAGCAGCCGGACCCCTGCAGGGGGCGTCTACGAGCAGTACTTC.

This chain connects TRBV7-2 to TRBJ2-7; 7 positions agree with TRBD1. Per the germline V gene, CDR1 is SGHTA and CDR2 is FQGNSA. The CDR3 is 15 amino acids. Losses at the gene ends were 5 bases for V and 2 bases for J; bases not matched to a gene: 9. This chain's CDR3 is CASSGSGTATYEQYF. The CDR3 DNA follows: TGTGCCAGCAGCGGGTCCGGGACAGCGACCTACGAGCAGTACTTC.

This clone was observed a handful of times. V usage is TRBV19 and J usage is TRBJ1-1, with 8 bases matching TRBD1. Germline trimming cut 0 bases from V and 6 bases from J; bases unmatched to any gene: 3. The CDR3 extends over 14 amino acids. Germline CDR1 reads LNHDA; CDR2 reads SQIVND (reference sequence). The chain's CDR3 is CASSIDQGAAEAFF. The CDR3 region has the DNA TGTGCCAGTAGTATAGATCAGGGGGCCGCTGAAGCTTTCTTT.

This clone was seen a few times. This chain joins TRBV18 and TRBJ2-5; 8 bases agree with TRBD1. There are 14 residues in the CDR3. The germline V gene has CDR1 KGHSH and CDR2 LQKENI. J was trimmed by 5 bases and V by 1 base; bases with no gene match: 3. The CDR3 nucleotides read TGTGCCAGCTCACCACTCCGGACAGGGGAGACCCAGTACTTC. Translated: CASSPLRTGETQYF.

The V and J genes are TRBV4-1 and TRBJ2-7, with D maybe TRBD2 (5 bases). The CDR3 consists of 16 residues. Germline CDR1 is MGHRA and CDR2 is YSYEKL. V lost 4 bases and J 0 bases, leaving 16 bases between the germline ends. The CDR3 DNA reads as TGCGCCAGCAGCCCCTCCTCGGGGTTCGGCTCCTACGAGCAGTACTTC. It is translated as CASSPSSGFGSYEQYF.

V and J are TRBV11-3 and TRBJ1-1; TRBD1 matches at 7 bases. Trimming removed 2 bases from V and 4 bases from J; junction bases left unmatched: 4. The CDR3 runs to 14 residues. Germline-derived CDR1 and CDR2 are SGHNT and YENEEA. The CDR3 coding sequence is TGTGCCAGCAGCTTAAGCCGACAGGGCACTGAAGCTTTCTTT. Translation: CASSLSRQGTEAFF.

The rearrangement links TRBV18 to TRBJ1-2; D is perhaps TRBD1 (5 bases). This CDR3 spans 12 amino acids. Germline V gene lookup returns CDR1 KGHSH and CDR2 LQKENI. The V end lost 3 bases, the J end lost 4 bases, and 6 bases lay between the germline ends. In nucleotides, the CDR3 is TGTGCCAGCTCACCCACAGGCTATGGCTACACCTTC. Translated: CASSPTGYGYTF.

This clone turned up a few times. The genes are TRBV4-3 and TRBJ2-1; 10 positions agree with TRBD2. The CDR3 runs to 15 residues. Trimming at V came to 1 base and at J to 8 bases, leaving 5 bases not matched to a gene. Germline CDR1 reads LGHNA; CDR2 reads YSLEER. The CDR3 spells CASSQVSSGGYEQFF. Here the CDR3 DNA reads TGCGCCAGCAGCCAAGTGTCTAGCGGGGGCTATGAGCAGTTCTTC.

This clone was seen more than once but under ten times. CDR3 protein: CASSVKQGSNYGYTF. CDR3 sequence (DNA): TGTGCCAGCAGCGTTAAACAGGGATCTAACTATGGCTACACCTTC. The rearrangement links TRBV6-5 to TRBJ1-2, with a possible D match to TRBD1 (6 bases). V was pared by 6 bases and J by 0 bases, with 14 bases between. The CDR3 contains 15 residues. Per the germline V gene, CDR1 is MNHEY and CDR2 is SVGAGI.

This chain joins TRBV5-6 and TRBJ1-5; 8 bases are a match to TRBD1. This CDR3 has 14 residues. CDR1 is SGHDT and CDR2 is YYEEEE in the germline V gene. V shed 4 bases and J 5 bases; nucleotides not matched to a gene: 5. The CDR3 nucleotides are TGTGCCAGCAGCCGACAGGGGAGGCATCAGCCCCAGCATTTT. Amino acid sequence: CASSRQGRHQPQHF. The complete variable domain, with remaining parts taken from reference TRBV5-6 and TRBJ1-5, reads DAGVTQSPTHLIKTRGQQVTLRCSPKSGHDTVSWYQQALGQGPQFIFQYYEEEERQRGNFPDRFSGHQFPNYSSELNVNALLLGDSALYLCASSRQGRHQPQHFGDGTRLSIL.

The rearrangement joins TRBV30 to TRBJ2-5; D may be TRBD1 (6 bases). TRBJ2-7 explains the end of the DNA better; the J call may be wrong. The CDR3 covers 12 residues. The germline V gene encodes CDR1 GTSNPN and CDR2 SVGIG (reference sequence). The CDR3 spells CASTGSSYEQYF. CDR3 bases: TGTGCCTCGACAGGTTCCTCCTACGAGCAGTACTTC.

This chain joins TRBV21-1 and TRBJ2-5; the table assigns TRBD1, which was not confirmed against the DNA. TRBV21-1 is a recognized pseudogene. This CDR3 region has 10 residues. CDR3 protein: CASRGETQYF. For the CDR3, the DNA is TGTGCCAGTAGGGGGGAGACCCAGTACTTC.

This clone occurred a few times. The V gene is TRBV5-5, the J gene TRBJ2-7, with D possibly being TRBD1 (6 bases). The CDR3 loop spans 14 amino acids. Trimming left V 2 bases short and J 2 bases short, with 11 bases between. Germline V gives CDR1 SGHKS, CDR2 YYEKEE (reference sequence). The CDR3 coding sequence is TGTGCCAGCAGCTTTCAGGGGATTCCCTACGAGCAGTACTTC. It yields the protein CASSFQGIPYEQYF.

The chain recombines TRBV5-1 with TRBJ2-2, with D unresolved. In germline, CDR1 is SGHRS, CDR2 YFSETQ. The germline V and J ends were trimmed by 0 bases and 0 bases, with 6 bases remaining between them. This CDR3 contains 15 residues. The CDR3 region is CASSLGRSNTGELFF. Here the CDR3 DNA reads TGCGCCAGCAGCTTGGGCAGGTCGAACACCGGGGAGCTGTTTTTT.

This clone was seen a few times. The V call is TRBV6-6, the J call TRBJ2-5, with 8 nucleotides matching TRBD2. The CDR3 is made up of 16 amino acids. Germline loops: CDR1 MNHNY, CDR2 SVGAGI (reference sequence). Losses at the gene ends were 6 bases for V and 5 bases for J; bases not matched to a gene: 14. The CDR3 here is CASSQRQAGGGETQYF. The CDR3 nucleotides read TGTGCCAGCAGCCAGCGTCAGGCGGGAGGCGGGGAGACCCAGTACTTC.

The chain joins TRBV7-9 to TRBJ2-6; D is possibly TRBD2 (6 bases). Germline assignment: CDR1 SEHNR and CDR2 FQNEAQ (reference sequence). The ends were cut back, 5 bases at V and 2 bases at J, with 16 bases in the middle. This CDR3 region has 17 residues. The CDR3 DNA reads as TGTGCCAGCAGCCTATGGGACTTCCCGACTGGGGCCAACGTCCTGACTTTC. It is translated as CASSLWDFPTGANVLTF.

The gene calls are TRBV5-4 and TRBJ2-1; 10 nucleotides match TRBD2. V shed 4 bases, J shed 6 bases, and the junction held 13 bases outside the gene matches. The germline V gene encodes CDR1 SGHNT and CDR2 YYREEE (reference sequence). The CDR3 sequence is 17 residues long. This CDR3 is CASSPTVAGGTINEQFF. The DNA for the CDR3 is TGTGCCAGCAGCCCGACAGTAGCGGGGGGCACAATCAATGAGCAGTTCTTC.